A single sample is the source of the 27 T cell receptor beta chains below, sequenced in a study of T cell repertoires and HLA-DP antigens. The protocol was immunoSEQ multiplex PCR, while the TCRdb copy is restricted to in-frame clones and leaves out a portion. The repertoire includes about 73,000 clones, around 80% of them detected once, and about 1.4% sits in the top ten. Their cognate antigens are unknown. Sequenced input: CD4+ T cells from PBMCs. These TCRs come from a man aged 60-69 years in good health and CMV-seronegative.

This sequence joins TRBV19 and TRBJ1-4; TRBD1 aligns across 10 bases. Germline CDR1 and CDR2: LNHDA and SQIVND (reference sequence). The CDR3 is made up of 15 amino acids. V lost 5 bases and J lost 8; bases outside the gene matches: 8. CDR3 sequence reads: CASSALRTGGEKLFF. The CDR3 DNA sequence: TGTGCCAGTAGTGCACTACGGACAGGGGGAGAAAAACTGTTTTTT.

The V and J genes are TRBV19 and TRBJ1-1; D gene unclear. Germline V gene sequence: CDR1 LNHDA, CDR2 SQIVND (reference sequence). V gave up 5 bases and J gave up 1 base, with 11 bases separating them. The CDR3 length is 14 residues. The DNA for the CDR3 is TGTGCCAGTAGTCCACGGACGGGGAACACTGAAGCTTTCTTT. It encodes CASSPRTGNTEAFF.

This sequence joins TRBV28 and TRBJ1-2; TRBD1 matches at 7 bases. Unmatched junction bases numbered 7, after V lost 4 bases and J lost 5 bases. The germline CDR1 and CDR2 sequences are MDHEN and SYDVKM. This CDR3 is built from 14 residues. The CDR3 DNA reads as TGTGCCAGCAGTTCCTTACAGGGGTTTTATGGCTACACCTTC. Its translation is CASSSLQGFYGYTF.

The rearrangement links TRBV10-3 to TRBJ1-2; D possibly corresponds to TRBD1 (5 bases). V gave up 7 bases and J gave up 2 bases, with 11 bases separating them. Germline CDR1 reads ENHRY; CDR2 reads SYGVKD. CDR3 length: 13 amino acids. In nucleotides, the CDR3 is TGTGCCATCACGACGGGACCGAACTATGGCTACACCTTC. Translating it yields CAITTGPNYGYTF.

The CDR3 bases are TGTGCCAGCAGCCGGGACAGGGCCGGAAACACCATATATTTT. Encoded protein: CASSRDRAGNTIYF. The chain is built from TRBV6-5 and TRBJ1-3; 9 nucleotides line up with TRBD1. The germline CDR1 and CDR2 sequences are MNHEY and SVGAGI. The ends lost 6 bases at V and 4 bases at J; junction bases unmatched: 4. This CDR3 has 14 residues.

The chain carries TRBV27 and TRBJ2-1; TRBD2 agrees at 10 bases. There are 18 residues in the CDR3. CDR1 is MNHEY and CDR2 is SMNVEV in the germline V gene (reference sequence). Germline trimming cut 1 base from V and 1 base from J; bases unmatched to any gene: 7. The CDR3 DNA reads TGTGCCAGCAGTTTATTTTCTAGCGGGAGTAGGTCCTACAATGAGCAGTTCTTC. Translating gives CASSLFSSGSRSYNEQFF.

This CDR3 is CASSGVLSGNTIYF. CDR3 nucleotide sequence: TGTGCCAGCAGTGGCGTCCTCAGCGGAAACACCATATATTTT. V and J are TRBV28 and TRBJ1-3; D unresolved. V was clipped by 5 bases and J by 4 bases, with 12 bases between them. This CDR3 is built from 14 residues. CDR1 and CDR2 from the germline V gene are MDHEN and SYDVKM.

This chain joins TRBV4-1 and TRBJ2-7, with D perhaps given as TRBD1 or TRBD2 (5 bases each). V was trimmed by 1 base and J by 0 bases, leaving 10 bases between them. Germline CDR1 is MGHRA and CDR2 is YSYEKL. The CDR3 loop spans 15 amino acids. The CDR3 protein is CASSQGDGSSYEQYF. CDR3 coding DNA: TGCGCCAGCAGCCAAGGGGACGGTAGCTCCTACGAGCAGTACTTC.

The CDR3, as DNA: TGCGCCACCCGGGACTTGAGCTCCTACGAGCAGTACTTC. This encodes CATRDLSSYEQYF. This chain links TRBV10-2 with TRBJ2-7, with D possibly matching TRBD2 (6 bases). Germline CDR1 WSHSY, CDR2 SAAADI. The V and J ends lost 10 bases and 0 bases respectively, with 13 bases between them. This CDR3 spans 13 amino acids.

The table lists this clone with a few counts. In nucleotides, the CDR3 is TGTGCCAGCACCTCCTGGACAGGGGCGACAGATACGCAGTATTTT. Its protein product is CASTSWTGATDTQYF. The V and J genes are TRBV28 and TRBJ2-3, with 9 bases aligning to TRBD1. The germline V gene encodes CDR1 MDHEN and CDR2 SYDVKM. The CDR3 consists of 15 residues. Trimming cost V 7 bases and J 3 bases; bases outside gene matches: 8.

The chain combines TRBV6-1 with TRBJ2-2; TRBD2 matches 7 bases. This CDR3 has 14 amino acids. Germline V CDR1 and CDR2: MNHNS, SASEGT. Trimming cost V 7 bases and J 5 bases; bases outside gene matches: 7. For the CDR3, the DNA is TGTGCCAGCATTCCGACTAGCAGGACCGGGGAGCTGTTTTTT. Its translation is CASIPTSRTGELFF.

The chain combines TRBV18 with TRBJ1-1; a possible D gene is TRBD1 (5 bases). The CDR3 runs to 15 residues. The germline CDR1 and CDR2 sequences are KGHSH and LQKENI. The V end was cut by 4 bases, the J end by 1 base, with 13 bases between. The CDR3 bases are TGTGCCAGCTCACACGCCGGGACGGGGAACACTGAAGCTTTCTTT. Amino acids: CASSHAGTGNTEAFF.

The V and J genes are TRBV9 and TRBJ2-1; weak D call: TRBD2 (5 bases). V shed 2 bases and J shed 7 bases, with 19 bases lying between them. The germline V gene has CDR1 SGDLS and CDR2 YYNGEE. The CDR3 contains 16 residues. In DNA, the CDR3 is TGTGCCAGCAGCGTGCTCCCTCGGGGAAGAGAAAATGAGCAGTTCTTC. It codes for CASSVLPRGRENEQFF.

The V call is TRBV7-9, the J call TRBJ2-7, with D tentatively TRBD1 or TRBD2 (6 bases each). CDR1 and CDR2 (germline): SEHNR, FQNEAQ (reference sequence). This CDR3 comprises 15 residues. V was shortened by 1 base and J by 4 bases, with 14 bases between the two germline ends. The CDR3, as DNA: TGTGCCAGCAGCTTAGGTACGGGGGCCGGTTACGAGCAGTACTTC. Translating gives CASSLGTGAGYEQYF.

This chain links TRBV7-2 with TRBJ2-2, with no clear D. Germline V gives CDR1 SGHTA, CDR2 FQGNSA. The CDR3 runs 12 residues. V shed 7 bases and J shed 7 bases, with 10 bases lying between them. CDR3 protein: CASTFRGGELFF. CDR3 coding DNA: TGTGCCAGCACCTTCCGAGGCGGGGAGCTGTTTTTT.

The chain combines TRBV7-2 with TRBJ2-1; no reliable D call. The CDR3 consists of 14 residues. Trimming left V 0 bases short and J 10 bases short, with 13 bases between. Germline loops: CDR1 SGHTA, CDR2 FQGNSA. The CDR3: CASSLAVAWGEQFF. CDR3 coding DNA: TGTGCCAGCAGCTTAGCAGTGGCCTGGGGAGAGCAGTTCTTC.

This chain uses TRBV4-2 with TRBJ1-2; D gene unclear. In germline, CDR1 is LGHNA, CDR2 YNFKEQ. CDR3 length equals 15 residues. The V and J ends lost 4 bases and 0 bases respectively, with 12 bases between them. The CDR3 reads CASSPGSQSNYGYTF. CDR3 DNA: TGTGCCAGCAGCCCGGGATCACAGTCTAACTATGGCTACACCTTC.

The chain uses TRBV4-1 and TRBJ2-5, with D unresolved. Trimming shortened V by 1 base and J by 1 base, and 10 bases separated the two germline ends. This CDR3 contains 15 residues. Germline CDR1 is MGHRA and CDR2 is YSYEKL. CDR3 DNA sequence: TGCGCCAGCAGCCAAGTAAGGCAGACCCAAGAGACCCAGTACTTC. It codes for CASSQVRQTQETQYF.

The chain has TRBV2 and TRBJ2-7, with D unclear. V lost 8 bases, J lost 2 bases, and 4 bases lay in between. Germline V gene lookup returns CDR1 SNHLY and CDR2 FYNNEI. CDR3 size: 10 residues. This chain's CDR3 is CASAAYEQYV. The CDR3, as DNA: TGTGCCAGCGCAGCCTACGAGCAGTACGTC.

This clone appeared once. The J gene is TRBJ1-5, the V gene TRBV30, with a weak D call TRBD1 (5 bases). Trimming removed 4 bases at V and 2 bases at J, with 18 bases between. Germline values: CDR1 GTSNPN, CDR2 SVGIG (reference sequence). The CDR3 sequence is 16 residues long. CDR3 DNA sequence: TGTGCCTGGACGCACGAGACAGAGCGAGGCAATCAGCCCCAGCATTTT. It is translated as CAWTHETERGNQPQHF.

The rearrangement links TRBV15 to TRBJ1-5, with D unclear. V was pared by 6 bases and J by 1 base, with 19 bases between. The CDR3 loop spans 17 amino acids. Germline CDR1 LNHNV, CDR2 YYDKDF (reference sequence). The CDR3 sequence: CATRGGAAYRSNQPQHF. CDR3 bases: TGTGCCACCAGAGGAGGCGCGGCCTATCGGAGCAATCAGCCCCAGCATTTT.

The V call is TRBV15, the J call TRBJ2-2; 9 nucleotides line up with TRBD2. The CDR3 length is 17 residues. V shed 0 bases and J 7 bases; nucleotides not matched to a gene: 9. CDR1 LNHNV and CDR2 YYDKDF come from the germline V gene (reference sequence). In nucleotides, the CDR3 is TGTGCCACCAGCAGAGATCCAGCGGGAGGAGGCAGCGGGGAGCTGTTTTTT. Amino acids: CATSRDPAGGGSGELFF.

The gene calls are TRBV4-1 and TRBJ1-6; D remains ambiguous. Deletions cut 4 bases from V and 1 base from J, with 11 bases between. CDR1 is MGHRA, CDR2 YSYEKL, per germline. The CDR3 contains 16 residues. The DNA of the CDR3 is TGCGCCAGCAGCCCCACGGGATGGTCCTATAATTCACCCCTCCACTTT. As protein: CASSPTGWSYNSPLHF.

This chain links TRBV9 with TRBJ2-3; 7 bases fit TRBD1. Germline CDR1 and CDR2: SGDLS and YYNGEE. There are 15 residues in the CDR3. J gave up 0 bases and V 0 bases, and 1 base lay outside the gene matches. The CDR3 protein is CASSVGTGSTDTQYF. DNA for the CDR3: TGTGCCAGCAGCGTAGGGACAGGTAGCACAGATACGCAGTATTTT.

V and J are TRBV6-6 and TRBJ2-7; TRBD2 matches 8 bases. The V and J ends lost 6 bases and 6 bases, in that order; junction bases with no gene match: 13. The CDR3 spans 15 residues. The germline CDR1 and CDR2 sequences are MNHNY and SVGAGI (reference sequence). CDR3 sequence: CASSPVEAGVSEQYV. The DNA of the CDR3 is TGTGCCAGCAGCCCCGTGGAAGCGGGAGTGTCCGAGCAGTACGTC.

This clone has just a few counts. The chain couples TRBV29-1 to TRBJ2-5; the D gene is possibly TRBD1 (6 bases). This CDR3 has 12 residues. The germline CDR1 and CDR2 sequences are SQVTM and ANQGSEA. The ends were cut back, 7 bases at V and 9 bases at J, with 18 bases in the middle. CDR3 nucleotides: TGCAGCGCCAGGGCTGGGGGCGGAGCCCAGTACTTC. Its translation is CSARAGGGAQYF. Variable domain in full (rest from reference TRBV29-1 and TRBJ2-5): SAVISQKPSRDICQRGTSLTIQCQVDSQVTMMFWYRQQPGQSLTLIATANQGSEATYESGFVIDKFPISRPNLTFSTLTVSNMSPEDSSIYLCSARAGGGAQYFGPGTRLLVL.

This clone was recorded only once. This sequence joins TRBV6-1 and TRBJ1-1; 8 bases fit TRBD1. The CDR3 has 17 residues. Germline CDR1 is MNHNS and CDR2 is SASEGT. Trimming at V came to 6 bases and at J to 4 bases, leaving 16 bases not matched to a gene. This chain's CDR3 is CASRERDRRASGTEAFF. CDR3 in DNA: TGTGCCAGCAGGGAAAGGGACAGGCGGGCTAGCGGCACTGAAGCTTTCTTT.